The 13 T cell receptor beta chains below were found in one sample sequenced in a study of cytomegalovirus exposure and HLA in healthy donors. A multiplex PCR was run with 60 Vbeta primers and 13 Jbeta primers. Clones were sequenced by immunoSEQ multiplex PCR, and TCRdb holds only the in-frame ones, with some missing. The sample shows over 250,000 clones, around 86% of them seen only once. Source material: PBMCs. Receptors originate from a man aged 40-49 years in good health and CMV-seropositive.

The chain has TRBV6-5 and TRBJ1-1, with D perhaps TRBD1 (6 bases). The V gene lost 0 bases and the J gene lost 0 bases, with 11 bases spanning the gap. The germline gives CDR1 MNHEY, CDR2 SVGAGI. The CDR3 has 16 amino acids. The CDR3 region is CASSYSTGPMNTEAFF. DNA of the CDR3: TGTGCCAGCAGTTACTCCACAGGGCCTATGAACACTGAAGCTTTCTTT.

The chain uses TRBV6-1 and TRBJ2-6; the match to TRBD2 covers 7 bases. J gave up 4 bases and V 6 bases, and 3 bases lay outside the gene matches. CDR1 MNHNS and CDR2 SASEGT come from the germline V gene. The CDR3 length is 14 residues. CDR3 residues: CASSAGVGANVLTF. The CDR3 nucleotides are TGTGCCAGCAGCGCGGGAGTGGGGGCCAACGTCCTGACTTTC.

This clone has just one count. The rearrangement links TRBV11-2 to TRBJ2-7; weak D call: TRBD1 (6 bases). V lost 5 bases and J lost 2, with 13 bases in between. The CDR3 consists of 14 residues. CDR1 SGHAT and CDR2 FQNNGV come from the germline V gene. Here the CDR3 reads CASSQGHGPYEQYF. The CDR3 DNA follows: TGTGCCAGCAGCCAGGGACACGGGCCCTACGAGCAGTACTTC.

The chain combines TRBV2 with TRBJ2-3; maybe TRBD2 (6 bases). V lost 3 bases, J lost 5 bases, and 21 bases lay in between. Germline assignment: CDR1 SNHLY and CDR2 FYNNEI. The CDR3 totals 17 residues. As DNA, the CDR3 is TGTGCCAGCAGTGATAAGATCGGGAGTCCTGGTGGAGATACGCAGTATTTT. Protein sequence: CASSDKIGSPGGDTQYF.

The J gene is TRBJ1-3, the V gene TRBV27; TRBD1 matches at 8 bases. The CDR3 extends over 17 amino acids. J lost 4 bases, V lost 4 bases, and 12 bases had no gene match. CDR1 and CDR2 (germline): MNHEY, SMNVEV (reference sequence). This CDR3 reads CASSSLSGQVSGNTIYF. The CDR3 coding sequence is TGTGCCAGCAGTTCCCTATCGGGACAGGTCTCGGGAAACACCATATATTTT.

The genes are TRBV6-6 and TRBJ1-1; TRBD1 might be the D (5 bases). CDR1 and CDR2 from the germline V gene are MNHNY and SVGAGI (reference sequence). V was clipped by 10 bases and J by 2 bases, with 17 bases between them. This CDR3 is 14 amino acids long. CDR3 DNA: TGTGCCACCTCCCACGGGCAGGGCAACACTGAAGCTTTCTTT. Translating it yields CATSHGQGNTEAFF.

The CDR3 region has the DNA TGCGCCAGCAGCTTGGACCCCGGGACAGGGAACGAGCAGTACTTC. Translated, it gives CASSLDPGTGNEQYF. The chain combines TRBV5-1 with TRBJ2-7; 9 bases fit TRBD1. The CDR3 extends over 15 amino acids. In germline, CDR1 is SGHRS, CDR2 YFSETQ. J lost 5 bases, V lost 0 bases, and 6 bases had no gene match.

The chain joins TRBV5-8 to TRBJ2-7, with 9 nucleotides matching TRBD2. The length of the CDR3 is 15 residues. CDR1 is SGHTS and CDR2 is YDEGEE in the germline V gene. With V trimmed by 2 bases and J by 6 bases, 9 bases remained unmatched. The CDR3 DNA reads TGTGCCAGCAGCTTTTCTCGCGGGAGGGCCGCCGAGCAGTACTTC. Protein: CASSFSRGRAAEQYF.

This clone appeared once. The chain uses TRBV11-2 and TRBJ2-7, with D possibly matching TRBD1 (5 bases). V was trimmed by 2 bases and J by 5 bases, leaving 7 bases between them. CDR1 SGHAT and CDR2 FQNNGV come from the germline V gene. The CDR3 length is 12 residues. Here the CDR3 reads CASSLWGDEQYF. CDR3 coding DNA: TGTGCCAGCAGCTTATGGGGCGACGAGCAGTACTTC.

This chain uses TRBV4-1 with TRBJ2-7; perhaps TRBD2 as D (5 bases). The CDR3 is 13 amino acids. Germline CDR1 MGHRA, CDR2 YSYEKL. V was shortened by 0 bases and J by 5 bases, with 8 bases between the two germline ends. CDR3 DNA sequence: TGCGCCAGCAGCCAAGATGGGCGGGACGAGCAGTACTTC. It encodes CASSQDGRDEQYF.

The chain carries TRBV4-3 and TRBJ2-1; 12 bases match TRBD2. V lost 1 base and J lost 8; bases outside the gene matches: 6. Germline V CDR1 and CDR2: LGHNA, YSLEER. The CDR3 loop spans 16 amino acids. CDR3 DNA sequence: TGCGCCAGCAGCCAAGGGGGGGGACTAGCGGGCCATGAGCAGTTCTTC. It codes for CASSQGGGLAGHEQFF.

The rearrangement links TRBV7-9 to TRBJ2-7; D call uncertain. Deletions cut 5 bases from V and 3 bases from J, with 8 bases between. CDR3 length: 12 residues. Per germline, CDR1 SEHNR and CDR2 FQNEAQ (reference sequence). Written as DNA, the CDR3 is TGTGCCAGCAGCCCAGCGAGCTACGAGCAGTACTTC. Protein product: CASSPASYEQYF. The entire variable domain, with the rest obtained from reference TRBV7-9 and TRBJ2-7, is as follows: DTGVSQNPRHKITKRGQNVTFRCDPISEHNRLYWYRQTLGQGPEFLTYFQNEAQLEKSRLLSDRFSAERPKGSFSTLEIQRTEQGDSAMYLCASSPASYEQYFGPGTRLTVT.

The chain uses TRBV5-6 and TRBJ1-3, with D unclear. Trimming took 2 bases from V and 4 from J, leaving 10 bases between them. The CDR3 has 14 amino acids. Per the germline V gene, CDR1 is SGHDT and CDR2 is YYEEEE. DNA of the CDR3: TGTGCCAGCAGCTTCGGGAGCTCGGGAAACACCATATATTTT. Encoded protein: CASSFGSSGNTIYF. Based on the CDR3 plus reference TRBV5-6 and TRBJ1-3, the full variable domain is DAGVTQSPTHLIKTRGQQVTLRCSPKSGHDTVSWYQQALGQGPQFIFQYYEEEERQRGNFPDRFSGHQFPNYSSELNVNALLLGDSALYLCASSFGSSGNTIYFGEGSWLTVV.